This T cell receptor beta chain derives from a study of response to subunit inactivated influenza vaccine. On this clonotype itself: Its specificity is unknown.

This CDR3 has 14 residues. The germline V gene has CDR1 DFQATT and CDR2 SNEGSKA (reference sequence). V was trimmed by 3 bases and J by 5 bases, leaving 16 bases between them. Overall study results and limits: Authors suggested seasonal influenza vaccinations each recruit few new T cells.

TCRdb redid the calling of the RT-PCR reads with MiXCR, one entry per CDR3 protein. This repertoire shows about 580,000 distinct CDR3 sequences, 14% found once; its top ten account for around 10%. Sequencing was performed on PBMCs from blood, taken about 13 days after vaccination. This receptor was identified in a man aged 50-59 years who received an inactivated influenza vaccine. V and J are TRBV20-1 and TRBJ2-5; no reliable D call. CDR3 loop: CSARHAASRETQYF. In nucleotides, the CDR3 is TGCAGTGCTAGGCACGCTGCTAGTCGGGAGACCCAGTACTTC.